This T cell receptor beta chain was obtained from a study of cytomegalovirus exposure and HLA in healthy donors (dated by TCRdb to 2015 to 2018). Describing the broader study: The roughly 670 repertoires of the first cohort and the 110 or so validation repertoires were produced on the same platform, according to a later analysis. High-throughput TCR immunosequencing, statistical association of individual TCRs with disease status, and machine learning were combined to predict cytomegalovirus infection status. Along with the roughly 700-subject first cohort, a separate validation cohort of around 120 different subjects was used. The study was designed to test whether signatures of past pathogen exposure could be identified by cataloging public T cell receptors.

CDR1 and CDR2 are read off the germline V gene as MNHEY and SVGAGI. From the cysteine up to the phenylalanine, the CDR3 has a length of 15 residues. Kept here is only the CDR3 DNA, which spans 45 bases and is read in frame from base 1. Trimmed from V: 0 bases; trimmed from J: 4 bases; junction bases lacking a gene match: 3. General conclusions and limits of the study: While some public TCRs were present in many individuals, most TCR sequences turned up only very rarely across donors. A few of the identified cytomegalovirus-associated TCR beta chains were confirmed in vitro to be specific for cytomegalovirus antigens. According to the authors, the approach could potentially be generalized to other disease states and immunological phenotypes. The study listed approximately 150 TCR beta chains as associated with cytomegalovirus. Subsequent analysis determined that TCRs grouped into clusters in the first cohort also showed a tendency toward co-occurrence across the 90 to 150 validation repertoires, and 94% of cluster scores exceeded 0. The validation cohort had no HLA typing available for a later analysis, so co-occurrence within that cohort was assessed over all 120 or so repertoires. In both the original and validation cohorts, the classifier was reported to diagnose cytomegalovirus status with high specificity and sensitivity.

Library creation used the immunoSEQ multiplex PCR assay. In the authors' own workflow: A statistical classification framework was built for diagnosing cytomegalovirus status from the catalog of TCR beta chain sequences. Held by TCRdb, this immuneACCESS table contains in-frame sequences only and omits some clones. Under half of the omission traces to an unresolved V gene where checked; the cause of the rest is unknown. V, J and clone size are those of that table, while D and trimming were read from the DNA. In all, the sample holds fewer than 60,000 clones, and 75% to 90% of those were seen once. The ten largest clonotypes hold about 16% of the sample. As for this clone: It has no known antigen specificity. No base quality values were provided; no much bigger clone lies one nucleotide off.

The donors belonged to the validation cohort of under 150 subjects, which was separate from the approximately 700-subject first cohort. Sequencing was done on a sample of PBMCs. This clonotype was obtained from a woman aged 18-29 years in good health and CMV-seronegative. In this chain, TRBV6-5 is recombined with TRBJ2-7; TRBD1 matches 10 bases in the middle. Read as DNA, the sequence is TGTGCCAGCAGTTACTCCCGGACAGGGGGTTACGAGCAGTACTTC. This sequence encodes CASSYSRTGGYEQYF.